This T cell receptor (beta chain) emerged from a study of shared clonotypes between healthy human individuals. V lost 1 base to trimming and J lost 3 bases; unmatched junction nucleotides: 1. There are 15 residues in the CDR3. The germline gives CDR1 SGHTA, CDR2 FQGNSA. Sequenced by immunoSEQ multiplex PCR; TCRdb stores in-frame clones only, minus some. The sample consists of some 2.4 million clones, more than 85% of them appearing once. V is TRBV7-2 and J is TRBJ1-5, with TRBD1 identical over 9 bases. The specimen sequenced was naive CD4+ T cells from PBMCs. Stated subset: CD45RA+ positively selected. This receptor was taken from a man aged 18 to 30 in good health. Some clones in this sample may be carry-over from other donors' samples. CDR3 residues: CASSLGTGVNQPQHF. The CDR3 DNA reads TGTGCCAGCAGCTTAGGGACAGGGGTCAATCAGCCCCAGCATTTT.